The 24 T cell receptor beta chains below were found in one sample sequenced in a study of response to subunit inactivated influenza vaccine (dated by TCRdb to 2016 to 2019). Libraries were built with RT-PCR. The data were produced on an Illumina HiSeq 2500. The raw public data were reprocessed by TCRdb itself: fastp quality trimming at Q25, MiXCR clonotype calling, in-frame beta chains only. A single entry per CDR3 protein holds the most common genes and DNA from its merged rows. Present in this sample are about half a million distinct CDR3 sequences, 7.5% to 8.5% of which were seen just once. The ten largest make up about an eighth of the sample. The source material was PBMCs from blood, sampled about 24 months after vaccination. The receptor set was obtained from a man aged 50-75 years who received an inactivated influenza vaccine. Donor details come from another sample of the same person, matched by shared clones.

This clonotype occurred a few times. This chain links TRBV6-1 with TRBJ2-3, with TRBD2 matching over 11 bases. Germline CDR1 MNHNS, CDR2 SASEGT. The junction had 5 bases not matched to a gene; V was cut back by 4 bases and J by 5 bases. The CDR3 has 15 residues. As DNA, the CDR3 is TGTGCCAGCAGTGTTAGCGGGAGGGCCCAAGATACGCAGTATTTT. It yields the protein CASSVSGRAQDTQYF.

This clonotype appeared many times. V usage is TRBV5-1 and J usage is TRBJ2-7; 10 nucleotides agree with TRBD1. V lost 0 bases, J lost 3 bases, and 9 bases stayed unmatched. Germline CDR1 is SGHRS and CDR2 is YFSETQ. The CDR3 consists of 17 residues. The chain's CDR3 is CASSLAPSGTGVYEQYF. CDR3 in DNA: TGCGCCAGCAGCTTGGCCCCCTCCGGGACAGGGGTCTACGAGCAGTACTTC.

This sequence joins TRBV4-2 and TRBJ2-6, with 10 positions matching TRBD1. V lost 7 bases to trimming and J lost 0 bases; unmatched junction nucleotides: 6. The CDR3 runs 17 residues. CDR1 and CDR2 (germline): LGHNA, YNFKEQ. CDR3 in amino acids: CASTLTGGASGANVLTF. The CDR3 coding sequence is TGTGCCAGCACCCTGACAGGGGGCGCCTCTGGGGCCAACGTCCTGACTTTC.

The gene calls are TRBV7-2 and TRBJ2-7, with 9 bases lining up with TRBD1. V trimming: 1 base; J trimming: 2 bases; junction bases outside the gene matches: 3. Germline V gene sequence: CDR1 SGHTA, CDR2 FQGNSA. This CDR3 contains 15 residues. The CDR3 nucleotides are TGTGCCAGCAGCTTAGAGGGACAGGGACCCTACGAGCAGTACTTC. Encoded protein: CASSLEGQGPYEQYF.

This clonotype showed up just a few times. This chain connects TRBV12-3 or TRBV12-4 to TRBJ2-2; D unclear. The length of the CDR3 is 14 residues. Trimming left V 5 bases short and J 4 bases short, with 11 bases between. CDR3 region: CASSPRVGTGELFF. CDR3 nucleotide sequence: TGTGCCAGCAGTCCCCGAGTGGGCACCGGGGAGCTGTTTTTT.

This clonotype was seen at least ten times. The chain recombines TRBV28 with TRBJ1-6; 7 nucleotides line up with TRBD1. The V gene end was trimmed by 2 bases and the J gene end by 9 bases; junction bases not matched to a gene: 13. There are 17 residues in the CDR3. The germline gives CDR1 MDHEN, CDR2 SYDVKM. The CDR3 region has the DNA TGTGCCAGCAGTTTACCGACCCGGACAGGACGCGGTTCACCCCTCCACTTT. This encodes CASSLPTRTGRGSPLHF.

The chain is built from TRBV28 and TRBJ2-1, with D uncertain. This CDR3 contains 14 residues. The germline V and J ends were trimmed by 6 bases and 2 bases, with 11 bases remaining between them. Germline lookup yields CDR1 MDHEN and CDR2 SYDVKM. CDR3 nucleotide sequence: TGTGCCAGCAGCTTAGACACGACCTACAATGAGCAGTTCTTC. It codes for CASSLDTTYNEQFF.

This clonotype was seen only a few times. CDR3 loop: CSASDRVNTGELFF. The CDR3 coding sequence is TGCAGTGCTAGCGACAGGGTGAACACCGGGGAGCTGTTTTTT. The J gene is TRBJ2-2, the V gene TRBV20-1; TRBD1 matches 7 bases. J gave up 1 base and V 3 bases, and 2 bases lay outside the gene matches. Germline V gene sequence: CDR1 DFQATT, CDR2 SNEGSKA (reference sequence). CDR3 length equals 14 residues.

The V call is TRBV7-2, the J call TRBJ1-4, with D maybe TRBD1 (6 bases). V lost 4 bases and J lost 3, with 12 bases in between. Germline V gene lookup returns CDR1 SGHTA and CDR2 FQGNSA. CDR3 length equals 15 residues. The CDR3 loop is CASSSNTGSNEKLFF. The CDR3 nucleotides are TGTGCCAGCAGCTCTAACACAGGGTCTAATGAAAAACTGTTTTTT.

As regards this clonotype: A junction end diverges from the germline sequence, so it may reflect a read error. Written as DNA, the CDR3 is TGCAGTGCTAGAGTTCCTGGACAGGGAAAGAGTGTTTGCTTC. This encodes CSARVPGQGKSVCF. The genes are TRBV20-1 and TRBJ2-7; 8 positions agree with TRBD1. CDR3 length: 14 residues. Germline V CDR1 and CDR2: DFQATT, SNEGSKA (reference sequence).

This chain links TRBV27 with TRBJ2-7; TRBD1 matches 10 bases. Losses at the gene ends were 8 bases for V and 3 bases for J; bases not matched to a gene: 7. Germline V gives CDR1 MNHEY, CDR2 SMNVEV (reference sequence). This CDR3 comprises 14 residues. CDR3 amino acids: CASGAGTGVYEQYF. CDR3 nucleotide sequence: TGTGCCAGCGGGGCCGGGACAGGGGTCTACGAGCAGTACTTC.

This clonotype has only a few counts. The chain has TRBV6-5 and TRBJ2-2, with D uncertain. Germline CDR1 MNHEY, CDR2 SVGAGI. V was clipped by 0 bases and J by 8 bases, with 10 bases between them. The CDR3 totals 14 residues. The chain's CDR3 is CASSYSTLTGELFF. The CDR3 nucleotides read TGTGCCAGCAGTTACTCTACCCTCACGGGGGAGCTGTTTTTT.

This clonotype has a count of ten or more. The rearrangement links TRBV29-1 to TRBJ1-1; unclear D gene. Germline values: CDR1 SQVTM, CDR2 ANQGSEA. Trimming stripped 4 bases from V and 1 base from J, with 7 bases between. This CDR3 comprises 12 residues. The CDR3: CSVGVSNTEAFF. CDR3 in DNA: TGCAGCGTTGGAGTTTCGAACACTGAAGCTTTCTTT. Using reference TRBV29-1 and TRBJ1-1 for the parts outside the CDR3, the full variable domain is SAVISQKPSRDICQRGTSLTIQCQVDSQVTMMFWYRQQPGQSLTLIATANQGSEATYESGFVIDKFPISRPNLTFSTLTVSNMSPEDSSIYLCSVGVSNTEAFFGQGTRLTVV.

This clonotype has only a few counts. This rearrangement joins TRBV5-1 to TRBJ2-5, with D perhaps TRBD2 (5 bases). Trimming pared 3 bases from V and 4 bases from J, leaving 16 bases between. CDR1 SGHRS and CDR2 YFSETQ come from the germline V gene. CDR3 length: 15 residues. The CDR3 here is CASSSTTTRGETQYF. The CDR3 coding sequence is TGCGCCAGCAGCTCCACTACGACCCGGGGAGAGACCCAGTACTTC.

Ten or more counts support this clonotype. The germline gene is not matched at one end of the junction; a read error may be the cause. CDR3 nucleotide sequence: TGTGCCAGCAGGATTGACTCCCCATGGATGCATTTT. Its translation is CASRIDSPWMHF. The rearrangement uses TRBV7-9 and TRBJ2-3, with D unclear. The CDR3 runs 12 residues. CDR1 is SEHNR and CDR2 is FQNEAQ in the germline V gene (reference sequence).

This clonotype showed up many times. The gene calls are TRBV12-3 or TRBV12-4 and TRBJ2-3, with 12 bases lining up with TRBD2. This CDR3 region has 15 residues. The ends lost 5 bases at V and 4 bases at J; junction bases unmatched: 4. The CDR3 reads CASSGLAGRADTQYF. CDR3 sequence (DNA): TGTGCCAGCAGTGGACTAGCGGGGAGAGCAGATACGCAGTATTTT.

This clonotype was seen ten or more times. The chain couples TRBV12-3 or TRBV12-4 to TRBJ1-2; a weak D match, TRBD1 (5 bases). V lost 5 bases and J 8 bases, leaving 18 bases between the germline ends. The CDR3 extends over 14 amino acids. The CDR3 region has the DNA TGTGCCAGCAGTGGGGGACCGCGAATGGGAGGCTACACCTTC. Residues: CASSGGPRMGGYTF.

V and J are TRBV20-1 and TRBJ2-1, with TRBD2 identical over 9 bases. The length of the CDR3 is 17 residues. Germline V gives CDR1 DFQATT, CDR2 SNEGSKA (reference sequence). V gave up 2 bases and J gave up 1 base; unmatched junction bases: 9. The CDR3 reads CSARSGLAGRSYNEQFF. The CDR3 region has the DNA TGCAGTGCTAGATCTGGGCTAGCGGGAAGGTCCTACAATGAGCAGTTCTTC.

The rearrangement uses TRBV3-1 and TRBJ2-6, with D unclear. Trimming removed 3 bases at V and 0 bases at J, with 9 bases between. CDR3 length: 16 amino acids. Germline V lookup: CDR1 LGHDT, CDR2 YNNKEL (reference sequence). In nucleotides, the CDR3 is TGTGCCAGCAGCCATCATTTATCCTCTGGGGCCAACGTCCTGACTTTC. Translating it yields CASSHHLSSGANVLTF.

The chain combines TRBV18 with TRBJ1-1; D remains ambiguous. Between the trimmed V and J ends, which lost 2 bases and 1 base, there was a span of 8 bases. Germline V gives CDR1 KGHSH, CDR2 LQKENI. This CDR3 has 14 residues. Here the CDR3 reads CASSPGVANTEAFF. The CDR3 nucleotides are TGTGCCAGCTCACCAGGGGTTGCGAACACTGAAGCTTTCTTT.

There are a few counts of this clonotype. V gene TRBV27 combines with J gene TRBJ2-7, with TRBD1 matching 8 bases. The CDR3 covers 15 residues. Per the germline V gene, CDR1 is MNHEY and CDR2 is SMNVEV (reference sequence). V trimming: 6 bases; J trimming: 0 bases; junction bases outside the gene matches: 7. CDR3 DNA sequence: TGTGCCAGCAGCCGCCGGGACAGGTTCTCCTACGAGCAGTACTTC. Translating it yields CASSRRDRFSYEQYF.

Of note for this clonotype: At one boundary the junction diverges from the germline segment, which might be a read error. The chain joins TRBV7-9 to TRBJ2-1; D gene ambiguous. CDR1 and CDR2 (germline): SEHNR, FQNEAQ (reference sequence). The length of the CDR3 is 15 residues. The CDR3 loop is CASSLNLLSRPMSIF. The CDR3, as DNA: TGTGCCAGCAGCTTAAACCTTCTTAGTAGGCCAATGTCGATCTTC.

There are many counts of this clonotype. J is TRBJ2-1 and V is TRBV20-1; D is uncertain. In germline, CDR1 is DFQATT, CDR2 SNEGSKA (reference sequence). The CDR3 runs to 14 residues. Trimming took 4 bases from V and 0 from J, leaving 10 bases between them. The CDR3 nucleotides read TGCAGTGCTAATCGGGCTAGCTCCTACAATGAGCAGTTCTTC. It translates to CSANRASSYNEQFF.

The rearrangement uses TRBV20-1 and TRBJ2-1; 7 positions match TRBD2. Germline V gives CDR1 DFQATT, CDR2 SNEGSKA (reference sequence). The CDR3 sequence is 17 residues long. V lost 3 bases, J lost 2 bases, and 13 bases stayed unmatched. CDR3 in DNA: TGCAGTGCTAGTCGGGCTAGCGGTGGGTTCGCCTACAATGAGCAGTTCTTC. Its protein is CSASRASGGFAYNEQFF.